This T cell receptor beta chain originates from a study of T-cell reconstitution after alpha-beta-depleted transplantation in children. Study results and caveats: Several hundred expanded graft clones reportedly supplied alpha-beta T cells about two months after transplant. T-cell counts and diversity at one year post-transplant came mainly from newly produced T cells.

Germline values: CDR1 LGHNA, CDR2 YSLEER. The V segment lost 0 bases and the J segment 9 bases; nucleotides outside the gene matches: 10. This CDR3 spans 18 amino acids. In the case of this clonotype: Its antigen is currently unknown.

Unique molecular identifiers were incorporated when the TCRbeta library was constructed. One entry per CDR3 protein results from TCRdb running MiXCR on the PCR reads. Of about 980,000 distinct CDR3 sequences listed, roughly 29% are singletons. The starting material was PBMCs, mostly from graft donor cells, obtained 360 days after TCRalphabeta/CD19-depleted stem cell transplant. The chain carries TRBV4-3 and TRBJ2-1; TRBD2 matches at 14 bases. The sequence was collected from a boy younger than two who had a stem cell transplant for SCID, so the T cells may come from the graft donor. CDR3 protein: CASSQDLGGLAGDVEQFF. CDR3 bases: TGCGCCAGCAGCCAAGATCTCGGGGGACTAGCGGGGGACGTTGAGCAGTTCTTC.